Shown below are 19 T cell receptor beta chains from a single sample sequenced in a study of lymphopenia after photon versus proton radiotherapy. Produced via immunoSEQ multiplex PCR; TCRdb's table is partial and in-frame only. This table has some 30,000 clones, roughly 88% appearing once. The sequences come from peripheral blood, collected from a patient treated with photon-based radiotherapy. These receptors all come from a woman between 45 and 60 years old with pancreatic cancer.

The chain employs TRBV2 and TRBJ2-2; TRBD2 matches 7 bases. The germline gives CDR1 SNHLY, CDR2 FYNNEI. The CDR3 extends over 15 amino acids. V was clipped by 6 bases and J by 7 bases; unmatched bases: 11. CDR3 amino acids: CASSTVPLAIGELFF. CDR3 sequence (DNA): TGTGCCAGCAGCACGGTACCACTAGCGATCGGGGAGCTGTTTTTT.

The gene calls are TRBV27 and TRBJ1-5; TRBD1 agrees at 9 bases. The V gene's germline CDR1 is MNHEY and CDR2 SMNVEV (reference sequence). The CDR3 contains 15 residues. V was pared by 5 bases and J by 3 bases, with 5 bases of the junction left unmatched. For the CDR3, the DNA is TGTGCCAGCAGTCCCCGGGACAGGGTCAATCAGCCCCAGCATTTT. The encoded protein is CASSPRDRVNQPQHF.

The chain couples TRBV4-1 to TRBJ2-5, with TRBD1 matching over 9 bases. Germline values: CDR1 MGHRA, CDR2 YSYEKL. This CDR3 spans 17 amino acids. The V segment lost 3 bases and the J segment 2 bases; nucleotides outside the gene matches: 10. CDR3 residues: CASSHPRTGAQQETQYF. The DNA for the CDR3 is TGCGCCAGCAGCCACCCTAGGACAGGGGCACAACAAGAGACCCAGTACTTC.

This chain connects TRBV29-1 to TRBJ1-1, with 8 bases that match TRBD1. Per germline, CDR1 SQVTM and CDR2 ANQGSEA. This CDR3 spans 13 amino acids. J was trimmed by 2 bases and V by 4 bases; bases with no gene match: 3. The CDR3 sequence: CSVGDRGNTEAFF. Here the CDR3 DNA reads TGCAGCGTTGGAGACAGGGGAAACACTGAAGCTTTCTTT.

This chain uses TRBV30 with TRBJ1-6, with D uncertain. V was trimmed by 7 bases and J by 12 bases, leaving 19 bases between them. The CDR3 runs to 13 residues. Germline V gene sequence: CDR1 GTSNPN, CDR2 SVGIG (reference sequence). The CDR3 coding sequence is TGTGCCTCCTCCGAGAGGGCAGGAGAACCCCTCCACTTT. It is translated as CASSERAGEPLHF.

This sequence joins TRBV4-2 and TRBJ1-2, with a tentative D call TRBD1 (5 bases). The V gene lost 1 base and the J gene lost 8 bases, with 17 bases spanning the gap. The CDR3 covers 15 residues. Germline CDR1 reads LGHNA; CDR2 reads YNFKEQ. Here the CDR3 reads CASSQVTRGSPGYTF. CDR3 DNA sequence: TGTGCCAGCAGCCAAGTGACCCGGGGCTCTCCAGGCTACACCTTC.

This chain uses TRBV6-5 with TRBJ2-5, with D unresolved. The CDR3 sequence is 15 residues long. Germline values: CDR1 MNHEY, CDR2 SVGAGI. Trimming stripped 2 bases from V and 4 bases from J, with 14 bases between. This chain's CDR3 is CASSYGTTTRETQYF. The CDR3 DNA sequence: TGTGCCAGCAGTTACGGAACCACGACCCGAGAGACCCAGTACTTC.

The chain is built from TRBV5-1 and TRBJ2-3, with TRBD2 matching over 12 bases. Looked up from germline, CDR1 is SGHRS and CDR2 is YFSETQ. The V segment lost 4 bases and the J segment 3 bases; nucleotides outside the gene matches: 12. The CDR3 is 18 amino acids. The CDR3 DNA reads as TGCGCCAGCAGCCCAACGTCCGGGCTAGCGGGAGGGACAGATACGCAGTATTTT. It translates to CASSPTSGLAGGTDTQYF.

CDR3 amino acids: CASSLGRSLWNSPLHF. CDR3 bases: TGTGCCAGCAGCCTGGGACGGAGCCTTTGGAATTCACCCCTCCACTTT. The genes are TRBV27 and TRBJ1-6, with a possible D match to TRBD1 (5 bases). Trimming pared 6 bases from V and 7 bases from J, leaving 19 bases between. The germline V gene has CDR1 MNHEY and CDR2 SMNVEV (reference sequence). The CDR3 sequence is 16 residues long.

J is TRBJ2-5 and V is TRBV23-1; D uncertain. TRBV23-1 is noted as an ORF with a role that remains uncertain. The V end was cut by 3 bases, the J end by 5 bases, with 13 bases between. This CDR3 spans 14 amino acids. The CDR3 region has the DNA TGCGCCAGCAGTCACCCGGTTCCACAGGAGACCCAGTACTTC. Translating it yields CASSHPVPQETQYF.

The chain employs TRBV18 and TRBJ2-6, with 8 bases identical to TRBD1. J gave up 4 bases and V 3 bases, and 5 bases lay outside the gene matches. The CDR3 consists of 16 residues. Looked up from germline, CDR1 is KGHSH and CDR2 is LQKENI. DNA of the CDR3: TGTGCCAGCTCACCCCGACAGGGGTCCGGGGCCAACGTCCTGACTTTC. It yields the protein CASSPRQGSGANVLTF.

The V gene is TRBV11-2, the J gene TRBJ1-4, with 8 bases that match TRBD1. This CDR3 is 15 amino acids long. J was trimmed by 6 bases and V by 6 bases; bases with no gene match: 9. The germline CDR1 and CDR2 sequences are SGHAT and FQNNGV. This CDR3 reads CASRPLRQGYEKLFF. CDR3 DNA sequence: TGTGCCAGCAGACCTCTTAGACAGGGGTATGAAAAACTGTTTTTT.

This chain joins TRBV27 and TRBJ1-5; no definite D call. The CDR3 contains 15 residues. Germline CDR1 MNHEY, CDR2 SMNVEV (reference sequence). V was shortened by 3 bases and J by 5 bases, with 14 bases between the two germline ends. CDR3 sequence reads: CASSFGVGADQPQHF. In DNA form, the CDR3 reads TGTGCCAGCAGTTTCGGAGTGGGAGCGGATCAGCCCCAGCATTTT.

This chain joins TRBV30 and TRBJ1-5; 8 positions agree with TRBD1. J lost 3 bases, V lost 1 base, and 5 bases had no gene match. Germline assignment: CDR1 GTSNPN and CDR2 SVGIG (reference sequence). The CDR3 has 15 residues. In nucleotides, the CDR3 is TGTGCCTGGAGTGGTCAGGGGGCCCCCAATCAGCCCCAGCATTTT. This codes for CAWSGQGAPNQPQHF.

The rearrangement uses TRBV5-6 and TRBJ1-1; D not resolved. V lost 2 bases and J 0 bases, leaving 8 bases between the germline ends. CDR1 SGHDT and CDR2 YYEEEE come from the germline V gene. The CDR3 totals 14 residues. The CDR3 sequence is CASSLQMMNTEAFF. The CDR3 nucleotides read TGTGCCAGCAGCTTACAGATGATGAACACTGAAGCTTTCTTT.

This sequence joins TRBV5-1 and TRBJ2-1; D remains ambiguous. The V end was cut by 0 bases, the J end by 4 bases, with 8 bases between. This CDR3 spans 14 amino acids. The germline V gene encodes CDR1 SGHRS and CDR2 YFSETQ. The CDR3 DNA reads as TGCGCCAGCAGCTTGGTACCTGGGTACAATGAGCAGTTCTTC. This gives the protein CASSLVPGYNEQFF.

This chain connects TRBV7-9 to TRBJ1-2, with TRBD1 matching over 10 bases. This CDR3 is built from 17 residues. With 7 bases clipped from V and 5 bases from J, the junction kept 16 bases outside the gene matches. In germline, CDR1 is SEHNR, CDR2 FQNEAQ (reference sequence). The CDR3 here is CASTSSGTGDPRYGYTF. DNA of the CDR3: TGTGCCAGCACCTCATCCGGGACAGGGGATCCGAGGTATGGCTACACCTTC.

The chain links TRBV28 to TRBJ2-7, with 10 bases lining up with TRBD1. The CDR3 runs to 14 residues. J was trimmed by 3 bases and V by 5 bases; bases with no gene match: 4. In germline, CDR1 is MDHEN, CDR2 SYDVKM. The DNA for the CDR3 is TGTGCCAGCAGTCTCGGGACAGGGGTCTACGAGCAGTACTTC. It translates to CASSLGTGVYEQYF.

The CDR3: CASSPRAVLAGVTQYF. CDR3 nucleotide sequence: TGTGCCAGCAGCCCCCGAGCGGTACTAGCAGGCGTAACCCAGTACTTC. J is TRBJ2-5 and V is TRBV7-9; D may be TRBD2 (6 bases). The germline V gene encodes CDR1 SEHNR and CDR2 FQNEAQ (reference sequence). This CDR3 has 16 residues. V shed 5 bases and J shed 8 bases, with 24 bases lying between them.